This record concerns one T cell receptor beta chain sequence. What it binds is unknown. The data derive from a study of T cell responses to AZD1222 COVID-19 vaccine. Study-level results: No day 14 peak samples; only post-peak repertoires were characterized. Donors were largely white British and mainly female; clonal diversity was possibly underestimated. The study found vaccine-associated CD4 TCRs spanning spike, dominant at 160-218 and 743-854.

Data came from immunoSEQ multiplex PCR; TCRdb stores just in-frame clones and leaves some out. The sample shows fewer than 250,000 clones, around 93% of them seen only once. This CDR3 has 15 amino acids. Between the trimmed V and J ends, which lost 1 base and 0 bases, there was a span of 10 bases. Germline V CDR1 and CDR2: SGHDT, YYEEEE. The V and J genes are TRBV5-6 and TRBJ1-1; no reliable D call. This TCR derives from an adult in good health. The sequencing used peripheral blood, collected on day 0 of MenACWY control vaccination. The CDR3 protein is CASSLYQVLNTEAFF. The CDR3 bases are TGTGCCAGCAGCTTGTACCAGGTACTGAACACTGAAGCTTTCTTT. The variable domain in full, with the rest retrieved from reference TRBV5-6 and TRBJ1-1, is DAGVTQSPTHLIKTRGQQVTLRCSPKSGHDTVSWYQQALGQGPQFIFQYYEEEERQRGNFPDRFSGHQFPNYSSELNVNALLLGDSALYLCASSLYQVLNTEAFFGQGTRLTVV.